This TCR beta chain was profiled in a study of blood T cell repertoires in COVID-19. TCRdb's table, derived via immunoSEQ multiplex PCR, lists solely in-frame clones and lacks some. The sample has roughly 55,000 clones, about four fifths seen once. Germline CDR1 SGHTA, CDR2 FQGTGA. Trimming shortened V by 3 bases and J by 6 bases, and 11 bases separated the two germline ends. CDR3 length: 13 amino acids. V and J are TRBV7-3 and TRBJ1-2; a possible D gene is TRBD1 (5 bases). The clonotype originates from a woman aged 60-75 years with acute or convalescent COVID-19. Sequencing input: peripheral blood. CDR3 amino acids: CASSFGQGNGYTF. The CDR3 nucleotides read TGTGCCAGCAGCTTCGGGCAGGGAAATGGCTACACCTTC.